A single sample is the source of the 13 T cell receptor beta chains below, sequenced in a study of control samples from healthy donors and cancer patients. Method: immunoSEQ multiplex PCR; TCRdb's copy keeps in-frame clones and lacks some. This table holds some 120,000 clones, approximately 89% found once. Specimen: blood. These receptors were taken from a woman between 18 and 29 years old in good health.

This clone was counted once. The chain carries TRBV7-3 and TRBJ1-3; D gene uncertain. CDR3 length equals 18 residues. Trimming removed 0 bases at V and 0 bases at J, with 15 bases between. In germline, CDR1 is SGHTA, CDR2 FQGTGA. CDR3 residues: CASSLTIPGSFSGNTIYF. Here the CDR3 DNA reads TGTGCCAGCAGCTTAACGATCCCAGGCTCCTTCTCTGGAAACACCATATATTTT.

The chain combines TRBV7-3 with TRBJ2-2; perhaps TRBD1 as D (6 bases). Trimming stripped 6 bases from V and 6 bases from J, with 14 bases between. The CDR3 runs 14 residues. Per the germline V gene, CDR1 is SGHTA and CDR2 is FQGTGA. CDR3 coding DNA: TGTGCCAGCAGTTCAGACAGGAATGCCGGGGAGCTGTTTTTT. This encodes CASSSDRNAGELFF.

The chain combines TRBV7-7 with TRBJ2-3; 10 bases match TRBD2. The length of the CDR3 is 15 residues. Trimming removed 8 bases from V and 2 bases from J; junction bases left unmatched: 7. Germline CDR1 reads SSHAT; CDR2 reads FNYEAQ (reference sequence). The CDR3 region has the DNA TGTGCCAGCCCTCCTAGCGGGGGCGACACAGATACGCAGTATTTT. Protein: CASPPSGGDTDTQYF.

The CDR3 loop reads CASSQGGFGTDTQYF. CDR3 bases: TGCGCCAGCAGCCAAGGGGGGTTCGGAACAGATACGCAGTATTTT. J is TRBJ2-3 and V is TRBV4-3; the D gene could be TRBD1 or TRBD2 (5 bases each). Per germline, CDR1 LGHNA and CDR2 YSLEER. The CDR3 extends over 15 amino acids. V was shortened by 1 base and J by 3 bases, with 11 bases between the two germline ends.

This chain connects TRBV7-2 to TRBJ2-5; no reliable D call. Trimming cost V 4 bases and J 3 bases, with 9 bases left between them. Germline V gene data show CDR1 as SGHTA and CDR2 as FQGNSA. CDR3 length: 13 residues. The CDR3 DNA reads TGTGCCAGCAGCTCGACGTTTAAAGAGACCCAGTACTTC. Protein: CASSSTFKETQYF.

The chain joins TRBV7-2 to TRBJ2-3; D is uncertain. V dropped 5 bases and J dropped 7 bases, with 13 bases sitting between them. The CDR3 extends over 13 amino acids. Germline CDR1 and CDR2: SGHTA and FQGNSA. The DNA of the CDR3 is TGTGCCAGCAGCCGGCTGAGCATGAATACGCAGTATTTT. This codes for CASSRLSMNTQYF.

The chain joins TRBV7-8 to TRBJ2-3, with D tentatively TRBD2 (6 bases). The V end was cut by 1 base, the J end by 0 bases, with 8 bases between. The CDR3 has 15 amino acids. CDR1 is SGHVS, CDR2 FQNEAQ, per germline. The CDR3 loop is CASSLVRGSTDTQYF. The CDR3 nucleotides are TGTGCCAGCAGCTTAGTCCGGGGGAGCACAGATACGCAGTATTTT.

The V and J genes are TRBV19 and TRBJ1-6; D unresolved. The V gene's germline CDR1 is LNHDA and CDR2 SQIVND (reference sequence). The CDR3 has 15 amino acids. Trimming shortened V by 7 bases and J by 0 bases, and 10 bases separated the two germline ends. CDR3 coding DNA: TGTGCCAGTACCATCCGGAGCTCCTATAATTCACCCCTCCACTTT. Its translation is CASTIRSSYNSPLHF.

This clone has a handful of counts. The V call is TRBV12-3 or TRBV12-4, the J call TRBJ1-4, with D maybe TRBD1 (5 bases). CDR3 size: 13 residues. The ends were cut back, 5 bases at V and 8 bases at J, with 12 bases in the middle. CDR3 in amino acids: CASSSREGEKLFF. In DNA, the CDR3 is TGTGCCAGCAGTAGCAGGGAAGGGGAAAAACTGTTTTTT.

This clone was observed once. The chain recombines TRBV19 with TRBJ1-2; weak D call: TRBD1 (5 bases). V was shortened by 2 bases and J by 3 bases, with 7 bases between the two germline ends. From germline, CDR1 is LNHDA and CDR2 SQIVND (reference sequence). This CDR3 is 13 amino acids long. The CDR3 sequence: CASSIRGYYGYTF. For the CDR3, the DNA is TGTGCCAGTAGTATAAGGGGCTACTATGGCTACACCTTC.

This clone was seen just once. This sequence joins TRBV4-1 and TRBJ2-5; D remains unclear. CDR3 size: 15 residues. Germline loops: CDR1 MGHRA, CDR2 YSYEKL. Trimming left V 1 base short and J 5 bases short, with 14 bases between. This chain's CDR3 is CASSQVVLQAETQYF. The CDR3 DNA reads as TGCGCCAGCAGCCAAGTAGTTCTTCAGGCGGAGACCCAGTACTTC.

The V gene is TRBV14, the J gene TRBJ2-1; D gene unclear. V was trimmed by 4 bases and J by 5 bases, leaving 12 bases between them. The germline V gene encodes CDR1 SGHDN and CDR2 FVKESK. CDR3 length: 14 residues. The CDR3 protein is CASSLLIANNEQFF. The CDR3 DNA sequence: TGTGCCAGCAGCCTCTTAATAGCTAACAATGAGCAGTTCTTC. Full variable domain (outside the CDR3, taken from reference TRBV14 and TRBJ2-1): EAGVTQFPSHSVIEKGQTVTLRCDPISGHDNLYWYRRVMGKEIKFLLHFVKESKQDESGMPNNRFLAERTGGTYSTLKVQPAELEDSGVYFCASSLLIANNEQFFGPGTRLTVL.

The V call is TRBV3-1 (or the pseudogene TRBV3-2), the J call TRBJ1-5; 7 bases agree with TRBD1. The CDR3 has 14 amino acids. V dropped 4 bases and J dropped 4; count of bases not matched to a gene: 4. CDR1 is LGHDT, CDR2 YNNKEL, per germline (reference sequence). CDR3 nucleotides: TGTGCCAGCAGCCGGGACAGAAGAAATCAGCCCCAGCATTTT. As protein: CASSRDRRNQPQHF.